A single sample is the source of the 30 T cell receptor beta chains below, sequenced in a study of cytomegalovirus exposure and HLA in healthy donors. In the PCR, 60 Vbeta and 13 Jbeta primers were used. The repertoire was sequenced with immunoSEQ multiplex PCR; TCRdb's copy has only in-frame clones and lacks some. The table records 170,000 or so clones, more than 65% of them present only once. Sample: PBMCs. The receptors stem from a woman between 50 and 59 years old in good health and CMV-seronegative.

J is TRBJ2-7 and V is TRBV7-6, with 10 bases that match TRBD2. Looked up from germline, CDR1 is SGHVS and CDR2 is FNYEAQ. V was pared by 5 bases and J by 3 bases, with 7 bases of the junction left unmatched. This CDR3 is 15 amino acids long. The CDR3 region has the DNA TGTGCCAGCAGCCCTCGGACTAGCGGACACTACGAGCAGTACTTC. Translation: CASSPRTSGHYEQYF.

The CDR3 is CAWTVSGGTEAFF. CDR3 DNA: TGTGCCTGGACTGTTTCCGGGGGCACTGAAGCTTTCTTT. This chain joins TRBV30 and TRBJ1-1, with D possibly being TRBD1 (5 bases). The CDR3 extends over 13 amino acids. V lost 4 bases and J lost 4, with 13 bases in between. Per the germline V gene, CDR1 is GTSNPN and CDR2 is SVGIG (reference sequence).

The chain carries TRBV2 and TRBJ2-7; 9 bases are shared with TRBD1. J lost 0 bases, V lost 3 bases, and 6 bases had no gene match. From germline, CDR1 is SNHLY and CDR2 FYNNEI. This CDR3 region has 16 residues. The CDR3: CASSDRGDRVSYEQYF. The CDR3 DNA reads as TGTGCCAGCAGTGATAGGGGGGACAGGGTCTCCTACGAGCAGTACTTC.

This rearrangement joins TRBV28 to TRBJ1-1, with D tentatively TRBD1 (6 bases). This CDR3 has 13 residues. Germline CDR1 and CDR2: MDHEN and SYDVKM. The V end lost 4 bases, the J end lost 7 bases, and 13 bases lay between the germline ends. The CDR3 sequence: CASSSTQGFEAFF. The CDR3 DNA follows: TGTGCCAGCAGTTCAACCCAGGGGTTTGAAGCTTTCTTT.

The chain employs TRBV28 and TRBJ1-2; 8 positions agree with TRBD1. V shed 6 bases, J shed 4 bases, and the junction held 1 base outside the gene matches. CDR1 is MDHEN and CDR2 is SYDVKM in the germline V gene. The CDR3 length is 12 residues. CDR3 sequence: CASRTGVYGYTF. The DNA of the CDR3 is TGTGCCAGCAGGACAGGGGTCTATGGCTACACCTTC.

The rearrangement uses TRBV10-3 and TRBJ2-2; D perhaps matches TRBD2 (6 bases). This CDR3 is 12 amino acids long. Deletions cut 10 bases from V and 4 bases from J, with 10 bases between. Germline V lookup: CDR1 ENHRY, CDR2 SYGVKD. CDR3 sequence reads: CATSGVTGELFF. The CDR3 region has the DNA TGTGCCACCTCGGGGGTCACCGGGGAGCTGTTTTTT.

The V and J genes are TRBV5-4 and TRBJ2-5; TRBD1 is a possible D gene (6 bases). The better agreement between TRBJ2-7 and the DNA end casts doubt on the J call. Germline CDR1 is SGHNT and CDR2 is YYREEE (reference sequence). The CDR3 spans 12 residues. In DNA form, the CDR3 reads TGTGCCAGCAGCTTGGCAGGGGACGAGCAGTACTTC. Translated: CASSLAGDEQYF.

The chain joins TRBV9 to TRBJ2-5; 9 nucleotides line up with TRBD2. This CDR3 comprises 17 residues. With 3 bases clipped from V and 5 bases from J, the junction kept 14 bases outside the gene matches. Germline V gene sequence: CDR1 SGDLS, CDR2 YYNGEE. This CDR3 reads CASSGVMAAGGFETQYF. The CDR3 DNA is TGTGCCAGCAGCGGGGTAATGGCGGCGGGGGGGTTTGAGACCCAGTACTTC. The full variable domain, completed using reference TRBV9 and TRBJ2-5, is DSGVTQTPKHLITATGQRVTLRCSPRSGDLSVYWYQQSLDQGLQFLIQYYNGEERAKGNILERFSAQQFPDLHSELNLSSLELGDSALYFCASSGVMAAGGFETQYFGPGTRLLVL.

The genes are TRBV6-6 and TRBJ1-3; D gene ambiguous. Germline CDR1 and CDR2: MNHNY and SVGAGI (reference sequence). The CDR3 is 13 amino acids. With 6 bases removed from V and 3 bases from J, the gap between germline ends came to 9 bases. CDR3 nucleotide sequence: TGTGCCAGCAGCCGAGACAATGGAAACACCATATATTTT. Translating gives CASSRDNGNTIYF.

This chain connects TRBV7-2 to TRBJ2-7; 7 nucleotides agree with TRBD2. The CDR3 runs 14 residues. Germline assignment: CDR1 SGHTA and CDR2 FQGNSA. V shed 3 bases and J 6 bases; nucleotides not matched to a gene: 8. The CDR3 nucleotides are TGTGCCAGCAGCTTGGGGGGGGGAATGGGCGAGCAGTACTTC. It translates to CASSLGGGMGEQYF.

J is TRBJ1-1 and V is TRBV2; D remains unclear. Germline V gene lookup returns CDR1 SNHLY and CDR2 FYNNEI. V was trimmed by 6 bases and J by 3 bases, leaving 11 bases between them. The length of the CDR3 is 13 residues. The CDR3 here is CASSPDIYTEAFF. The DNA of the CDR3 is TGTGCCAGCAGCCCCGACATCTACACTGAAGCTTTCTTT. The variable domain in full, completed from reference TRBV2 and TRBJ1-1, reads EPEVTQTPSHQVTQMGQEVILRCVPISNHLYFYWYRQILGQKVEFLVSFYNNEISEKSEIFDDQFSVERPDGSNFTLKIRSTKLEDSAMYFCASSPDIYTEAFFGQGTRLTVV.

The rearrangement uses TRBV9 and TRBJ2-5; D may be TRBD1 (5 bases). The end of the DNA is better explained by TRBJ2-7, so the J call may be wrong. CDR1 is SGDLS and CDR2 is YYNGEE in the germline V gene. The CDR3 runs 13 residues. The CDR3 coding sequence is TGTGCCAGCAGCCCCCGGACATCCTACGAGCAGTACTTC. Translating it yields CASSPRTSYEQYF.

The chain joins TRBV5-6 to TRBJ2-5; 10 bases map to TRBD2. The DNA end is a closer match to TRBJ2-7, so the J assignment may be wrong. The CDR3 runs to 15 residues. Germline V gene data show CDR1 as SGHDT and CDR2 as YYEEEE. The CDR3 region has the DNA TGTGCCAGCAGCTTTTCACTAGCGGGGTACTACGAGCAGTACTTC. It is translated as CASSFSLAGYYEQYF.

This sequence joins TRBV10-3 and TRBJ2-7; tentative D call: TRBD1 (5 bases). Germline V gene lookup returns CDR1 ENHRY and CDR2 SYGVKD. The CDR3 has 13 residues. Deletions cut 0 bases from V and 3 bases from J, with 6 bases between. This chain's CDR3 is CAISESQVYEQYF. Written as DNA, the CDR3 is TGTGCCATCAGTGAGTCACAGGTCTACGAGCAGTACTTC.

The chain is built from TRBV4-1 and TRBJ1-4; no definite D call. This CDR3 contains 14 residues. V was shortened by 4 bases and J by 8 bases, with 14 bases between the two germline ends. From germline, CDR1 is MGHRA and CDR2 YSYEKL. The CDR3 DNA reads TGCGCCAGCAGCCGCTCTGGTAGCGGGGAAAAACTGTTTTTT. Protein product: CASSRSGSGEKLFF.

This sequence joins TRBV7-9 and TRBJ2-2; D is undetermined. This CDR3 contains 16 residues. CDR1 SEHNR and CDR2 FQNEAQ come from the germline V gene (reference sequence). The V and J ends lost 2 bases and 0 bases respectively, with 10 bases between them. The CDR3 loop reads CASSLLPFANTGELFF. For the CDR3, the DNA is TGTGCCAGCAGCTTACTTCCGTTCGCGAACACCGGGGAGCTGTTTTTT.

The gene calls are TRBV2 and TRBJ2-1, with TRBD1 matching over 9 bases. The junction had 11 bases not matched to a gene; V was cut back by 6 bases and J by 8 bases. The CDR3 runs 15 residues. The germline gives CDR1 SNHLY, CDR2 FYNNEI. DNA of the CDR3: TGTGCCAGCAGGCCGGACAGGGGCGCCCGCGATGAGCAGTTCTTC. This encodes CASRPDRGARDEQFF. Filled out from reference TRBV2 and TRBJ2-1, the complete variable domain reads EPEVTQTPSHQVTQMGQEVILRCVPISNHLYFYWYRQILGQKVEFLVSFYNNEISEKSEIFDDQFSVERPDGSNFTLKIRSTKLEDSAMYFCASRPDRGARDEQFFGPGTRLTVL.

This clone was seen only once. The V and J genes are TRBV28 and TRBJ2-3; 9 nucleotides line up with TRBD2. J was trimmed by 6 bases and V by 6 bases; bases with no gene match: 13. Germline loops: CDR1 MDHEN, CDR2 SYDVKM. CDR3 size: 16 residues. The chain's CDR3 is CASRGESAGGPDTQYF. The DNA of the CDR3 is TGTGCCAGCAGGGGGGAAAGCGCGGGAGGGCCGGATACGCAGTATTTT.

This clone was observed a handful of times. V gene TRBV27 combines with J gene TRBJ2-7; tentative D call: TRBD1 (6 bases). Germline CDR1 is MNHEY and CDR2 is SMNVEV (reference sequence). The CDR3 totals 14 residues. Trimming pared 5 bases from V and 9 bases from J, leaving 20 bases between. CDR3 coding DNA: TGTGCCAGCAGTCCTTGGGACCTATTAGGGGGGCAGTACTTC. Translating gives CASSPWDLLGGQYF.

The rearrangement joins TRBV5-6 to TRBJ1-3; D is uncertain. V shed 6 bases and J shed 4 bases, with 17 bases lying between them. Germline lookup yields CDR1 SGHDT and CDR2 YYEEEE. The CDR3 consists of 15 residues. The chain's CDR3 is CASTYGRVTGNTIYF. The CDR3 DNA sequence: TGTGCCAGCACCTACGGTCGGGTTACCGGAAACACCATATATTTT.

The chain joins TRBV4-3 to TRBJ2-5, with D possibly matching TRBD2 (6 bases). This CDR3 spans 15 amino acids. Trimming pared 1 base from V and 5 bases from J, leaving 14 bases between. Germline V gives CDR1 LGHNA, CDR2 YSLEER. In DNA form, the CDR3 reads TGCGCCAGCAGCCAAGGAATCTACCGGGGGGAGACCCAGTACTTC. Residues: CASSQGIYRGETQYF.

The chain employs TRBV30 and TRBJ1-5; 7 bases match TRBD1. Germline-derived CDR1 and CDR2 are GTSNPN and SVGIG (reference sequence). The CDR3 runs 15 residues. Trimming at V came to 4 bases and at J to 2 bases, leaving 8 bases not matched to a gene. CDR3 protein: CAWNRGNGGNQPQHF. CDR3 DNA: TGTGCCTGGAACAGGGGAAACGGGGGCAATCAGCCCCAGCATTTT.

This chain links TRBV5-4 with TRBJ1-6, with TRBD1 matching 7 bases. The CDR3 is made up of 13 amino acids. CDR1 and CDR2 (germline): SGHNT, YYREEE (reference sequence). V shed 4 bases, J shed 9 bases, and the junction held 4 bases outside the gene matches. The CDR3: CASSKGQVSPLHF. The CDR3 DNA reads as TGTGCCAGCAGCAAAGGACAGGTTTCACCCCTCCACTTT.

The chain couples TRBV27 to TRBJ1-2; 12 positions match TRBD1. CDR3 length: 15 amino acids. V shed 5 bases and J 5 bases; nucleotides not matched to a gene: 6. Germline loops: CDR1 MNHEY, CDR2 SMNVEV (reference sequence). The CDR3 bases are TGTGCCAGCAGTCCAGGGACAGGGGGCATTTATGGCTACACCTTC. Protein sequence: CASSPGTGGIYGYTF.

The V gene is TRBV14, the J gene TRBJ1-4; no reliable D call. Per the germline V gene, CDR1 is SGHDN and CDR2 is FVKESK. The CDR3 spans 12 residues. V was pared by 2 bases and J by 15 bases, with 13 bases between. In DNA form, the CDR3 reads TGTGCCAGCAGCCAACCTCTGGGCATCTTGTTTTTT. Translation: CASSQPLGILFF. Together with reference TRBV14 and TRBJ1-4, the CDR3 gives the full variable domain: EAGVTQFPSHSVIEKGQTVTLRCDPISGHDNLYWYRRVMGKEIKFLLHFVKESKQDESGMPNNRFLAERTGGTYSTLKVQPAELEDSGVYFCASSQPLGILFFGSGTQLSVL.

The chain joins TRBV5-6 to TRBJ2-3, with 7 positions matching TRBD2. The CDR3 spans 15 residues. With 3 bases clipped from V and 4 bases from J, the junction kept 8 bases outside the gene matches. Germline V gene data show CDR1 as SGHDT and CDR2 as YYEEEE. The CDR3 protein is CASSSPGAGADTQYF. CDR3 bases: TGTGCCAGCAGCTCACCCGGGGCGGGGGCAGATACGCAGTATTTT.

The rearrangement links TRBV18 to TRBJ2-1; D gene ambiguous. Between the trimmed V and J ends, which lost 3 bases and 4 bases, there was a span of 10 bases. The CDR3 spans 14 residues. CDR1 is KGHSH, CDR2 LQKENI, per germline. CDR3 sequence: CASSPTRQYNEQFF. In DNA form, the CDR3 reads TGTGCCAGCTCACCCACACGTCAGTACAATGAGCAGTTCTTC.

The V and J genes are TRBV13 and TRBJ2-2; maybe TRBD1 (6 bases). CDR3 length: 14 amino acids. From germline, CDR1 is PRHDT and CDR2 FYEKMQ (reference sequence). V shed 5 bases and J shed 4 bases, with 11 bases lying between them. CDR3 protein: CASSVGHFTGELFF. CDR3 bases: TGTGCCAGCAGCGTGGGACATTTCACCGGGGAGCTGTTTTTT.

V usage is TRBV5-1 and J usage is TRBJ2-1; 11 positions agree with TRBD2. The germline V gene has CDR1 SGHRS and CDR2 YFSETQ. CDR3 size: 16 residues. V gave up 0 bases and J gave up 2 bases; unmatched junction bases: 1. The CDR3 bases are TGCGCCAGCAGCTTGGGACTAGCGGGGACCTACAATGAGCAGTTCTTC. Protein product: CASSLGLAGTYNEQFF. Variable domain in full (rest from reference TRBV5-1 and TRBJ2-1): KAGVTQTPRYLIKTRGQQVTLSCSPISGHRSVSWYQQTPGQGLQFLFEYFSETQRNKGNFPGRFSGRQFSNSRSEMNVSTLELGDSALYLCASSLGLAGTYNEQFFGPGTRLTVL.

The chain recombines TRBV28 with TRBJ2-5, with TRBD1 matching over 8 bases. Judging by the DNA end, TRBJ2-7 fits better; the J call may be wrong. The germline gives CDR1 MDHEN, CDR2 SYDVKM. CDR3 length equals 14 residues. The CDR3 here is CASTKPPDRVEQYF. CDR3 DNA: TGTGCCAGCACGAAACCCCCGGACAGGGTCGAGCAGTACTTC.